This record covers a single TCR beta chain. This specimen belongs to a study of blood T cell repertoires in COVID-19. In the study overall: Italy, Spain and the United States were the sources of the convalescent and acute COVID-19 samples. The cDNA or gDNA used as material had been derived from T cells, B-cell-depleted T cells, or PBMCs.

The germline V gene encodes CDR1 MNHEY and CDR2 SMNVEV (reference sequence). The ends were cut back, 2 bases at V and 6 bases at J, with 17 bases in the middle. The CDR3 sequence is 16 residues long. The data were produced by immunoSEQ multiplex PCR, yet TCRdb's version contains in-frame clones alone and is incomplete. The sample has around 300,000 clones; 80% to 90% are singletons. Cohort assignment relied on participant-reported clinical history. The study counted Cohort 3 donors as recovered given two negative PCRs, clearance, or symptom resolution. The TCR originated in a man aged 25-45 years who had recovered from COVID-19. Sequenced: PBMCs or T cells enriched from blood (not recorded which). The chain couples TRBV27 to TRBJ1-5; D is uncertain. CDR3 bases: TGTGCCAGCAGTTTAAGAGGAGGAGGGTTTAGTCAGCCCCAGCATTTT. Protein product: CASSLRGGGFSQPQHF.